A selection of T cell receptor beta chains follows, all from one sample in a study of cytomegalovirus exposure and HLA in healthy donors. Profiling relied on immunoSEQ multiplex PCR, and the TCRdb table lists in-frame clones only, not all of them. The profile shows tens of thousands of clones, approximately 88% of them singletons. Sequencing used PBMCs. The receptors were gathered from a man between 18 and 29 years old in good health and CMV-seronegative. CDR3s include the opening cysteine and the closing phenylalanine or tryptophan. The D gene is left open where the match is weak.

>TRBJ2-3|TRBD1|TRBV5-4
CASSWGGQGAGTQYF
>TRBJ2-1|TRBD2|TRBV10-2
CASMGGTSGRRRDEQFF
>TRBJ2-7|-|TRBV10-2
CASSDLTGDSYEQYF
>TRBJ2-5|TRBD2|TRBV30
CALGGTSVPQYF
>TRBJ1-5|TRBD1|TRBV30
CAWSAWTGGQNQPQHF
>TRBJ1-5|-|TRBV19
CASSYINQPQHF
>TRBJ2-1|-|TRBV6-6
CASGAALVVLFF
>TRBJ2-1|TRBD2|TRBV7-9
CASSSPGGSTNNEQFF
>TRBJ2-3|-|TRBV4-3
CASSQAAAERTDTQYF
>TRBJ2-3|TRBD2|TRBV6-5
CASSLSGSTADTQYF
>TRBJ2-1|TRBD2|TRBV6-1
CASSGGRGLAGPYEQFF
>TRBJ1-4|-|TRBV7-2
CASSLNLSNEKLFF
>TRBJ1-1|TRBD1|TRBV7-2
CASSWRTGVDEAFF
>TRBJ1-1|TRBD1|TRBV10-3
CAIRGGQLNTEAFF
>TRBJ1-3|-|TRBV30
CAWSPGQNTIYF
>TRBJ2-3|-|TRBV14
CASSSNRLSTDTQYF
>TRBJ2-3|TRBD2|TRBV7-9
CASRPSGTTTDTQYF
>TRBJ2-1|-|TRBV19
CASSRYQGGDEQFF
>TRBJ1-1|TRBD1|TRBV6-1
CASGTGENTEAFF
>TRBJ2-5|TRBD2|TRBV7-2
CASSLVREEVTQYF
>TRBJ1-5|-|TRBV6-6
CASSYWTENQPQHF
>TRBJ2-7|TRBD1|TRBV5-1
CASSLGTGEVIYEQYF
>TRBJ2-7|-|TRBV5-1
CASSGPRPSYEQYF
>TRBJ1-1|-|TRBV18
CASSPASGASGPEAFF
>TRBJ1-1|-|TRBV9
CASSVGQLGQTEAFF
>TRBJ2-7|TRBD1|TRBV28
CASRPGQAGTDEQYF
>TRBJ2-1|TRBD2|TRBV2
CASIPREGNEQFF
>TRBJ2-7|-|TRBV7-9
CASSSGVLGEQYF
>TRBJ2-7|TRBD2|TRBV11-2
CASSSTLLAGIFAHEQYF
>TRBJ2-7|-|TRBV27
CASSLSMSGRSHEQYF
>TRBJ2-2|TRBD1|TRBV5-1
CASSHNPGGPGELFF
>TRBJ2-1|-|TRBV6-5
CASRSGYEQFF
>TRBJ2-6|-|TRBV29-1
CSVEGEVPGANVLTF
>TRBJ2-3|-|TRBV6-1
CASSAGGFSTDTQYF
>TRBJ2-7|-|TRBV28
CASSLSVSPRGYEQYF
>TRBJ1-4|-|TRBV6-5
CASSYSVFSTNEKLFF
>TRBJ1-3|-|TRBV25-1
CASSEWEGPSGNTIYF
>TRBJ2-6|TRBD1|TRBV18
CASSAWDRGRGANVLTF
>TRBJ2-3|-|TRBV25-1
CASSAGTDTQYF
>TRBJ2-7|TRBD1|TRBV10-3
CAISGNRDRVTYEQYF
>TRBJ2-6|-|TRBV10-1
CASSASRGGGANVLTF
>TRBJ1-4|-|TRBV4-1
CASSRIGNPNEKLFF
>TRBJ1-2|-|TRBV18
CASSPTSLYPGGYGYTF
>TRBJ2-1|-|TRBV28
CASSLRATRANEQFF
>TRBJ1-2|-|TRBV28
CASSFGGNYGYTF
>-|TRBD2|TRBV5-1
CASSLDGTRWNEQYF